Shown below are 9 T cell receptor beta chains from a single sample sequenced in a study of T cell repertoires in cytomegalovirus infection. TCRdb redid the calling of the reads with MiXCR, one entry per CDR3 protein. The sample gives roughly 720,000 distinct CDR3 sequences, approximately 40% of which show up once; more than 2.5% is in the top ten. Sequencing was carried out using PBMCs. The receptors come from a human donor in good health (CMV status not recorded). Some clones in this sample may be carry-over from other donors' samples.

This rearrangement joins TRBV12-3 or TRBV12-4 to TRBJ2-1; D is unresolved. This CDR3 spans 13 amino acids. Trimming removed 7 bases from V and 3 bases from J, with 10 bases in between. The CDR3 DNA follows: TGTGCCAGCAAAGGGCGCAGCTACAATGAGCAGTTCTTC. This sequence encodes CASKGRSYNEQFF.

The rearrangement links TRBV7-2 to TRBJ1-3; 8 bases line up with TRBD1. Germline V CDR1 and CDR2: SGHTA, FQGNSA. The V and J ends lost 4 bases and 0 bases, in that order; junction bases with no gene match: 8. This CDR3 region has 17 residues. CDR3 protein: CASSSRTGLSSGNTIYF. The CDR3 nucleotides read TGTGCCAGCAGCTCCCGGACAGGGTTGAGCTCTGGAAACACCATATATTTT.

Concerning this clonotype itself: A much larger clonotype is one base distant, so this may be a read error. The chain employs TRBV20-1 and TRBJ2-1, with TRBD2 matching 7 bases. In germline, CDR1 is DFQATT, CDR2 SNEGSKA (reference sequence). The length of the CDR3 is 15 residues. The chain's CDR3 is CSATSYTGGYTEQFF. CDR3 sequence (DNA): TGCAGTGCTACGAGCTACACGGGAGGTTACACTGAGCAGTTCTTC.

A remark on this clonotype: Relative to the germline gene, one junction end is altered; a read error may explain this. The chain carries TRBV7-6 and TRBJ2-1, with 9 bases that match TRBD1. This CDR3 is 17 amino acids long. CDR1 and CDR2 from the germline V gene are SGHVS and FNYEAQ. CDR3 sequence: CASSLSSGTGPYHEPFF. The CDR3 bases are TGTGCCAGCAGCTTGTCCTCCGGGACAGGGCCTTACCATGAGCCGTTCTTC.

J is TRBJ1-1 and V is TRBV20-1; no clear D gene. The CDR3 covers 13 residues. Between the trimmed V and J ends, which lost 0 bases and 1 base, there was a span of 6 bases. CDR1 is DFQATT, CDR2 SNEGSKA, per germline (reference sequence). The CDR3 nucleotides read TGCAGTGCTAGAGATCTGCAGAACACTGAAGCTTTCTTT. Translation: CSARDLQNTEAFF.

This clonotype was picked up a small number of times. CDR3 in DNA: TGTGCCAGCAGTTCCGTCTCCTGGACCGACAATGAGCAGTTCTTC. It specifies CASSSVSWTDNEQFF. The rearrangement joins TRBV28 to TRBJ2-1; D remains ambiguous. Per the germline V gene, CDR1 is MDHEN and CDR2 is SYDVKM. This CDR3 has 15 residues. The germline V and J ends were trimmed by 4 bases and 5 bases, with 15 bases remaining between them.

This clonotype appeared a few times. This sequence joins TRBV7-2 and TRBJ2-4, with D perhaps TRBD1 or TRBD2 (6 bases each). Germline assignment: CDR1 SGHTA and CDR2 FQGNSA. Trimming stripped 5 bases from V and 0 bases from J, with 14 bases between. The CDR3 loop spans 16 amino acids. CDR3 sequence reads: CASSITSGAAKNIQYF. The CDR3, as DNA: TGTGCCAGCAGCATCACCTCGGGGGCAGCCAAAAACATTCAGTACTTC.

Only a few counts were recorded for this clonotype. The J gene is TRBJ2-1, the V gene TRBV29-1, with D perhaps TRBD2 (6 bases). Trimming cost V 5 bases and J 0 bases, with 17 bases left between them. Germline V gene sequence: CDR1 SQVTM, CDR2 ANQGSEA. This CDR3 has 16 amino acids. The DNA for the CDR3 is TGCAGCGTTAGAACCACCGGGACTCCCTCCTACAATGAGCAGTTCTTC. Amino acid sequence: CSVRTTGTPSYNEQFF.

The CDR3 protein is CASKARPRANVLTF. The CDR3 DNA is TGTGCCAGCAAGGCGAGGCCTAGGGCCAACGTCCTGACTTTC. The chain has TRBV28 and TRBJ2-6; D is unclear. The CDR3 has 14 amino acids. Germline V CDR1 and CDR2: MDHEN, SYDVKM. Trimming stripped 7 bases from V and 5 bases from J, with 12 bases between. Full variable domain (missing parts from reference TRBV28 and TRBJ2-6): DVKVTQSSRYLVKRTGEKVFLECVQDMDHENMFWYRQDPGLGLRLIYFSYDVKMKEKGDIPEGYSVSREKKERFSLILESASTNQTSMYLCASKARPRANVLTFGAGSRLTVL.